Below, one TCR beta chain is given with its context. Its antigen is not identified. The CDR3 contains 12 residues. CDR1 SNHLY and CDR2 FYNNEI come from the germline V gene. Trimming removed 4 bases from V and 7 bases from J, with 8 bases in between. The sample's treatment: roughly 10-day PBMC culture with coronavirus spike peptide pools or control peptides (ViraFEST assay). The sample originates from a study of vaccination and CD4 T cells after COVID-19. Study in general: A positive SARS-CoV-2 nasal swab PCR result was recorded for each convalescent patient; about 9 were mild and one severe. Convalescent patients gave post-COVID blood a median approximately 100 days post-diagnosis, range 35 to 161.

The study sequenced cultured CD4+ T cell DNA using the Oncomine TCR Beta short-read assay. TCRdb re-derived calls from the PCR reads in MiXCR, one entry per CDR3 protein. The table has fewer than 15,000 distinct CDR3 sequences, roughly 60% seen once. The rearrangement joins TRBV2 to TRBJ2-1, with D maybe TRBD2 (6 bases). The origin of this receptor is a human donor who had recovered from COVID-19. Sequencing was done on a sample of CD4+ T cells from blood, cultured in vitro. The DNA for the CDR3 is TGTGCCAGCAGTGTCGCGGGGAATGAGCAGTTCTTC. Translating gives CASSVAGNEQFF.